The table lists the clone carrying this TCR beta chain with a count of one. The sample is drawn from a study of CD8 T cells in Susac syndrome. Roughly 0.45 to 1 ug RNA was reverse transcribed with random hexamers. TCRdb reanalysed the immunoSEQ multiplex PCR reads using MiXCR and keeps one entry per CDR3 protein. The data show 210,000 or so distinct CDR3 sequences, approximately 94% seen once. V lost 0 bases and J lost 6; bases outside the gene matches: 6. This CDR3 is 16 amino acids long. Looked up from germline, CDR1 is SGHNT and CDR2 is YYREEE (reference sequence). Material: CD4+ T cells from PBMCs. The rearrangement joins TRBV5-4 to TRBJ1-6; 7 bases fit TRBD1. This receptor was identified in a human donor with Susac syndrome. CDR3 in amino acids: CASSLARGQLNSPLHF. CDR3 nucleotide sequence: TGTGCCAGCAGCTTGGCCCGGGGACAGCTTAATTCACCCCTCCACTTT.